This TCR beta chain was recovered during a study of OX40 agonist ivuxolimab in advanced cancers. The wider study: Partial responses were achieved by three patients, one with hepatocellular carcinoma and two with cutaneous melanoma.

The CDR3 runs 16 residues. V lost 4 bases and J lost 2, with 13 bases in between. CDR1 is SGDLS, CDR2 YYNGEE, per germline. The protocol was immunoSEQ multiplex PCR, while the TCRdb copy is restricted to in-frame clones and leaves out a portion. The sample consists of 100,000 or so clones, under 85% of them appearing once. This clonotype was sampled from an adult with an advanced solid tumor such as melanoma, head and neck, liver or kidney cancer. The sequencing here drew on CD4+ or CD8+ T cells sorted from blood, taken in a trial of the OX40 agonist ivuxolimab. The chain recombines TRBV9 with TRBJ2-6; D gene ambiguous. CDR3 in amino acids: CASSPDGLTGANVLTF. The CDR3 DNA reads as TGTGCCAGCAGCCCAGATGGCTTGACTGGGGCCAACGTCCTGACTTTC. The complete variable domain, with remaining parts taken from reference TRBV9 and TRBJ2-6, reads DSGVTQTPKHLITATGQRVTLRCSPRSGDLSVYWYQQSLDQGLQFLIQYYNGEERAKGNILERFSAQQFPDLHSELNLSSLELGDSALYFCASSPDGLTGANVLTFGAGSRLTVL.